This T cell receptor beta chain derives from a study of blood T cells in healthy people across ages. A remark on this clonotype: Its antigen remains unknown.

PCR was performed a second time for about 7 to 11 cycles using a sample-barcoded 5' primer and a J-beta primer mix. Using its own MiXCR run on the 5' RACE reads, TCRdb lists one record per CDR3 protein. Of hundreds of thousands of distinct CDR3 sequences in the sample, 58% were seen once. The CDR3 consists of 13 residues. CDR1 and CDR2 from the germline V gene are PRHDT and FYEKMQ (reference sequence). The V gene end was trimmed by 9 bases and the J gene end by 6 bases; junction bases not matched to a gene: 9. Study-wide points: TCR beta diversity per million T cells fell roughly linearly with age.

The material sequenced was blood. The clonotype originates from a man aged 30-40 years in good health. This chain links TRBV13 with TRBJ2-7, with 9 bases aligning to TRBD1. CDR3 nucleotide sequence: TGTGCCAGTCTCGACAGGGGGTCGGGCGAGCAGTACTTC. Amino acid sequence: CASLDRGSGEQYF.